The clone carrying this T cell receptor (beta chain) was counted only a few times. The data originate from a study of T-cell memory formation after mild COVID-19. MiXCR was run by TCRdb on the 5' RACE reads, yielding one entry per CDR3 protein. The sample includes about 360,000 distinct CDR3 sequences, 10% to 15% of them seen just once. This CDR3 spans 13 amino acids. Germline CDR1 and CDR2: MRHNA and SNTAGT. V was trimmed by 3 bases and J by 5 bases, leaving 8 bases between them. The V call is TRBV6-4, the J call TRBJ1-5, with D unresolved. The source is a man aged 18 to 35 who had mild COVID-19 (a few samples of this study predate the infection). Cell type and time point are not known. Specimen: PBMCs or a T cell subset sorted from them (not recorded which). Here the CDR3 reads CASSEGLYQPQHF. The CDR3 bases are TGTGCCAGCAGTGAGGGGTTGTATCAGCCCCAGCATTTT.